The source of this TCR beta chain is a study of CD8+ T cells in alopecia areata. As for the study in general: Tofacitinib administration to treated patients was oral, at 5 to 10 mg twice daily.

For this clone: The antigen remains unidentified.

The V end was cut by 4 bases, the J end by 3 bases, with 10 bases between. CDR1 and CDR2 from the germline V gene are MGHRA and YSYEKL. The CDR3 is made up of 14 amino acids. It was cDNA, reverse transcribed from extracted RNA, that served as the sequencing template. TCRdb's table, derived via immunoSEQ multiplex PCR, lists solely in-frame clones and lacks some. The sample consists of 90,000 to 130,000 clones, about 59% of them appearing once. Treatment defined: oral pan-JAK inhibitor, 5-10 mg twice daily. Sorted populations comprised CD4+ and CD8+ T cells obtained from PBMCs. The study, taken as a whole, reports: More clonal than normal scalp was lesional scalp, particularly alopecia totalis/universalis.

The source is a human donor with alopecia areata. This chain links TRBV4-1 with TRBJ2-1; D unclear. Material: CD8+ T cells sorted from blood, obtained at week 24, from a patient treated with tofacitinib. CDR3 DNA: TGCGCCAGCAGCCCCCGTGGTAACTACAATGAGCAGTTCTTC. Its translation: CASSPRGNYNEQFF.